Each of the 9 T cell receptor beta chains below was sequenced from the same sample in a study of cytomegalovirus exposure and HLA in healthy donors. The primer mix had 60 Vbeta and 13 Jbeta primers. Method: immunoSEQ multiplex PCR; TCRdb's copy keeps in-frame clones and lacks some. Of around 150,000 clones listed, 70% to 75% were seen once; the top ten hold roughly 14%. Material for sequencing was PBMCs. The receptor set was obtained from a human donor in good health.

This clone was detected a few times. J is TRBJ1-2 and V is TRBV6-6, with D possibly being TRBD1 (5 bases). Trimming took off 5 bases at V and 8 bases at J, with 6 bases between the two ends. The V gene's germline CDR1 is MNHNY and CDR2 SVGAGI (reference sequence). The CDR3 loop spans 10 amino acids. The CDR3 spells CASSRGGYTF. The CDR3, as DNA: TGTGCCAGCAGTAGGGGCGGCTACACCTTC.

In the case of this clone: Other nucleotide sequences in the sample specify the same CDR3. The CDR3 coding sequence is TGTGCCAGCTCACTACAGAATTATAATTCACCCCTCCACTTT. Its translation: CASSLQNYNSPLHF. This chain joins TRBV18 and TRBJ1-6; D unclear. The V gene lost 4 bases and the J gene lost 4 bases, with 8 bases spanning the gap. The germline CDR1 and CDR2 sequences are KGHSH and LQKENI. CDR3 length: 14 residues.

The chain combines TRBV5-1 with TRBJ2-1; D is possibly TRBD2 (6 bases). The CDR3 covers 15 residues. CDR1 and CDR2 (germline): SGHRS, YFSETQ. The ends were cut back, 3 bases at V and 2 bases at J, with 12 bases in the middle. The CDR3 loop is CASSSSSEPYNEQFF. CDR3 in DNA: TGCGCCAGCAGCTCTTCTAGCGAGCCCTACAATGAGCAGTTCTTC. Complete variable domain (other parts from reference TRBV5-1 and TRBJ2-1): KAGVTQTPRYLIKTRGQQVTLSCSPISGHRSVSWYQQTPGQGLQFLFEYFSETQRNKGNFPGRFSGRQFSNSRSEMNVSTLELGDSALYLCASSSSSEPYNEQFFGPGTRLTVL.

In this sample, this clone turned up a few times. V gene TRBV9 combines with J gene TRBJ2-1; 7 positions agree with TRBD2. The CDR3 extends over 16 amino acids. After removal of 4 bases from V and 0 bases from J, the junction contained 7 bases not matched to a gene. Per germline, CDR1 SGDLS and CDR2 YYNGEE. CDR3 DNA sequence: TGTGCCAGCAGCACCCCACTAGCGAACTCCTACAATGAGCAGTTCTTC. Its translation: CASSTPLANSYNEQFF.

CDR3 in DNA: TGCGCCAGCAGTGAGCCCGGGGGGGGAAGCTACGAGCAGTACTTC. Translating gives CASSEPGGGSYEQYF. This chain joins TRBV10-1 and TRBJ2-7, with 8 bases lining up with TRBD2. The V and J ends lost 2 bases and 3 bases, in that order; junction bases with no gene match: 6. This CDR3 comprises 15 residues. Germline CDR1 and CDR2: WNHNN and SYGVQD (reference sequence).

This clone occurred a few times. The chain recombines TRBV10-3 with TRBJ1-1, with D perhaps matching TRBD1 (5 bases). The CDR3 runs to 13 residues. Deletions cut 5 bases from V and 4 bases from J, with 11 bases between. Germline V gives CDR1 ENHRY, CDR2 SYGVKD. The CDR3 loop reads CAISPSGGTEAFF. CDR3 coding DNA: TGTGCCATCAGTCCCTCGGGGGGCACTGAAGCTTTCTTT.

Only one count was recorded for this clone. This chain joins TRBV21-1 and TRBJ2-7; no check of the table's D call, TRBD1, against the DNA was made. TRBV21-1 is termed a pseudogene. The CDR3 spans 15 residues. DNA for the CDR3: TGTGCCAGCATCCCTCGGACAGGGAAGGTCTACGAGCAGTACTTC. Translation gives CASIPRTGKVYEQYF.

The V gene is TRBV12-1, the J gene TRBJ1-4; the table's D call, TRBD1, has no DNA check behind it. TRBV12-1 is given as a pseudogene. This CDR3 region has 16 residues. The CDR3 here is CASREFRYGPFMELFF. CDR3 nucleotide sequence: TGTGCCAGCAGAGAATTCCGTTATGGGCCTTTTATGGAACTGTTTTTT.

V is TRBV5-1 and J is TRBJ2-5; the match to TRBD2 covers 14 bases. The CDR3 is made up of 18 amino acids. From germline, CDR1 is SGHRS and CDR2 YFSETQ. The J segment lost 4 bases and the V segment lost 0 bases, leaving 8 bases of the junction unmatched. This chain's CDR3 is CASSLGTSGGPVGETQYF. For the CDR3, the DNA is TGCGCCAGCAGCTTGGGGACTAGCGGGGGGCCGGTCGGAGAGACCCAGTACTTC.